The T cell receptor beta chain under discussion was sequenced for a study of cytomegalovirus exposure and HLA in healthy donors. Study results and limitations: Prior analysis indicated that the majority of TCR beta V segments exhibited productivity approximately 87% or approximately 30% of the time. Upon later analysis, HLA-associated TCR beta chains proved more clonally expanded than other, equally common chains. Most TCR sequences were rare, but some public TCRs occurred in many donors.

PCR amplification relied on 60 Vbeta primers (plus 13 Jbeta primers). Sequencing was performed with immunoSEQ multiplex PCR; in TCRdb, only in-frame clones are kept and a portion is missing. The table records roughly 190,000 clones, around four fifths of them present only once. Notes on this clone: Its antigen is currently unknown.

Healthy bone marrow donors made up the donors. Sequencing was carried out using PBMCs. This sequence was found in a female donor in good health and CMV-seronegative.

For the CDR3, the DNA is TGTGCCAGCAGCCTCTCTAGCGGGAGGTATAGCACAGATACGCAGTATTTT. The encoded protein is CASSLSSGRYSTDTQYF. This sequence joins TRBV7-3 and TRBJ2-3; 11 positions agree with TRBD2. V gave up 5 bases and J gave up 0 bases; unmatched junction bases: 7. CDR1 and CDR2 (germline): SGHTA, FQGTGA. CDR3 length: 17 residues.